The next 23 T cell receptor beta chains were all read from a single sample in a study of response to subunit inactivated influenza vaccine. TCRdb re-called the RT-PCR reads through MiXCR, storing one row per CDR3 protein. The sample has roughly 760,000 distinct CDR3 sequences; around 20% are singletons. Source: PBMCs from blood, taken less than 6 days after vaccination. The receptors were sampled from a man between 45 and 60 years old who received an inactivated influenza vaccine.

CDR3 sequence: CASSAGPLWGYTF. In DNA, the CDR3 is TGTGCCAGCAGCGCGGGACCCCTTTGGGGCTACACCTTC. The chain employs TRBV5-5 and TRBJ1-2; possible D gene TRBD1, 5 bases. The CDR3 contains 13 residues. Per the germline V gene, CDR1 is SGHKS and CDR2 is YYEKEE (reference sequence). Trimming took off 4 bases at V and 8 bases at J, with 15 bases between the two ends.

This clonotype was recorded a few times. The V and J genes are TRBV4-1 and TRBJ1-6; D not resolved. V dropped 0 bases and J dropped 5 bases, with 11 bases sitting between them. Germline CDR1 is MGHRA and CDR2 is YSYEKL. This CDR3 contains 16 residues. CDR3 DNA sequence: TGCGCCAGCAGCCAAGATAGAGGGCAGCATAATTCACCCCTCCACTTT. Its protein is CASSQDRGQHNSPLHF.

This clonotype was detected only a few times. The chain recombines TRBV20-1 with TRBJ2-3, with TRBD2 matching over 10 bases. Germline assignment: CDR1 DFQATT and CDR2 SNEGSKA (reference sequence). The ends lost 6 bases at V and 6 bases at J; junction bases unmatched: 12. The CDR3 covers 15 residues. The chain's CDR3 is CSARRSSGGPDTQYF. The CDR3 coding sequence is TGCAGTGCCAGAAGATCTAGCGGGGGACCGGATACGCAGTATTTT.

This clonotype has more than one count but fewer than ten. The chain carries TRBV5-6 and TRBJ2-2; D not resolved. With 6 bases removed from V and 4 bases from J, the gap between germline ends came to 10 bases. The V gene's germline CDR1 is SGHDT and CDR2 YYEEEE. The CDR3 runs to 13 residues. DNA of the CDR3: TGTGCCAGCACGCCTCAGAGCACCGGGGAGCTGTTTTTT. Protein: CASTPQSTGELFF.

As concerns this clonotype: A junction end diverges from the germline sequence, so it may reflect a read error. The chain uses TRBV3-1 and TRBJ2-5, with no clear D. The length of the CDR3 is 15 residues. The V gene's germline CDR1 is LGHDT and CDR2 YNNKEL (reference sequence). The CDR3 nucleotides read TGTGCCAGCACCCAAGATCCGGGCGGTCGCGAGACCCAGTACTTC. It translates to CASTQDPGGRETQYF.

This clonotype was picked up a small number of times. The chain carries TRBV4-1 and TRBJ2-7; 7 nucleotides agree with TRBD1. The germline V gene encodes CDR1 MGHRA and CDR2 YSYEKL. Trimming at V came to 1 base and at J to 3 bases, leaving 6 bases not matched to a gene. CDR3 length equals 15 residues. CDR3 in amino acids: CASSQARQGFYEQYF. DNA for the CDR3: TGCGCCAGCAGCCAAGCCAGACAGGGTTTCTACGAGCAGTACTTC.

The rearrangement uses TRBV5-4 and TRBJ1-3; D gene uncertain. The V and J ends lost 0 bases and 4 bases respectively, with 23 bases between them. Germline assignment: CDR1 SGHNT and CDR2 YYREEE (reference sequence). CDR3 length: 19 amino acids. CDR3 DNA sequence: TGTGCCAGCAGCTTGGGCCCGTACCGTCGGTGGGCCTTGGGAAACACCATATATTTT. Its protein product is CASSLGPYRRWALGNTIYF.

This clonotype occurred a few times. The V and J genes are TRBV3-1 and TRBJ2-7, with 9 bases matching TRBD2. The CDR3 covers 15 residues. Looked up from germline, CDR1 is LGHDT and CDR2 is YNNKEL (reference sequence). V gave up 5 bases and J gave up 4 bases; unmatched junction bases: 9. CDR3 residues: CASSEVAGAQYEQYF. CDR3 DNA sequence: TGTGCCAGCAGCGAAGTAGCGGGAGCTCAGTACGAGCAGTACTTC.

The sample holds a few counts of this clonotype. The V call is TRBV7-8, the J call TRBJ2-3, with D tentatively TRBD1 or TRBD2 (5 bases each). Trimming stripped 0 bases from V and 6 bases from J, with 13 bases between. The CDR3 loop spans 15 amino acids. Germline CDR1 SGHVS, CDR2 FQNEAQ. The chain's CDR3 is CASSLARGRVDTQYF. As DNA, the CDR3 is TGTGCCAGCAGCTTAGCCCGGGGCCGTGTGGATACGCAGTATTTT. The variable domain in full, completed from reference TRBV7-8 and TRBJ2-3, reads GAGVSQSPRYKVAKRGQDVALRCDPISGHVSLFWYQQALGQGPEFLTYFQNEAQLDKSGLPSDRFFAERPEGSVSTLKIQRTQQEDSAVYLCASSLARGRVDTQYFGPGTRLTVL.

This sequence joins TRBV5-1 and TRBJ1-2; no reliable D call. Germline V gives CDR1 SGHRS, CDR2 YFSETQ. This CDR3 spans 18 amino acids. V was cut by 4 bases and J by 0 bases, with 22 bases left in between. The CDR3 DNA sequence: TGCGCCAGCAGCGTGAGGAGTACCCAAACTAGGACTAACTATGGCTACACCTTC. It encodes CASSVRSTQTRTNYGYTF. The whole variable domain, remainder taken from reference TRBV5-1 and TRBJ1-2, is KAGVTQTPRYLIKTRGQQVTLSCSPISGHRSVSWYQQTPGQGLQFLFEYFSETQRNKGNFPGRFSGRQFSNSRSEMNVSTLELGDSALYLCASSVRSTQTRTNYGYTFGSGTRLTVV.

This clonotype was observed many times. The gene calls are TRBV29-1 and TRBJ2-3; tentatively, D is TRBD1 (6 bases). The V end lost 0 bases, the J end lost 14 bases, and 18 bases lay between the germline ends. The CDR3 has 13 amino acids. Germline lookup yields CDR1 SQVTM and CDR2 ANQGSEA. The CDR3 nucleotides are TGCAGCGTTGAAGATCAGACAGACGACAGGTGGTATTTT. Translating it yields CSVEDQTDDRWYF.

A few counts support this clonotype. The chain recombines TRBV12-3 or TRBV12-4 with TRBJ1-1; 10 bases agree with TRBD1. The CDR3 spans 14 residues. With V trimmed by 7 bases and J by 5 bases, 7 bases remained unmatched. For the CDR3, the DNA is TGTGCCAGCACCCTGACAGGGGGCCGAACTGAAGCTTTCTTT. Its translation is CASTLTGGRTEAFF.

The chain joins TRBV9 to TRBJ1-1; TRBD1 matches 7 bases. Trimming removed 3 bases from V and 6 bases from J; junction bases left unmatched: 11. This CDR3 region has 15 residues. The germline gives CDR1 SGDLS, CDR2 YYNGEE. DNA for the CDR3: TGTGCCAGCAGCGCACGGGAGGGCAGGGGGTCTGAAGCTTTCTTT. This gives the protein CASSAREGRGSEAFF.

This chain connects TRBV12-3 or TRBV12-4 to TRBJ2-3; D not resolved. The CDR3 loop spans 12 amino acids. V lost 7 bases, J lost 2 bases, and 7 bases lay in between. The CDR3 protein is CASKTNTDTQYF. The CDR3 nucleotides read TGTGCCAGCAAAACTAACACAGATACGCAGTATTTT.

The rearrangement links TRBV5-5 to TRBJ1-2; no firm D call. The germline V and J ends were trimmed by 4 bases and 2 bases, with 12 bases remaining between them. The V gene's germline CDR1 is SGHKS and CDR2 YYEKEE (reference sequence). The CDR3 contains 14 residues. Written as DNA, the CDR3 is TGTGCCAGCAGCGTGACACATGGAAACTATGGCTACACCTTC. Translation: CASSVTHGNYGYTF.

This clonotype appeared many times. The gene calls are TRBV20-1 and TRBJ2-7; unclear D gene. CDR1 DFQATT and CDR2 SNEGSKA come from the germline V gene (reference sequence). The CDR3 contains 13 residues. The V end lost 3 bases, the J end lost 2 bases, and 11 bases lay between the germline ends. The CDR3 loop reads CSASPAPTYEQYF. The CDR3 DNA reads TGCAGTGCTAGCCCCGCCCCCACCTACGAGCAGTACTTC.

In this sample, this clonotype turned up a few times. This chain links TRBV6-5 with TRBJ2-2, with TRBD2 matching 13 bases. The J segment lost 8 bases and the V segment lost 4 bases, leaving 13 bases of the junction unmatched. Germline V gene data show CDR1 as MNHEY and CDR2 as SVGAGI. CDR3 length: 18 amino acids. The CDR3 nucleotides read TGTGCCAGCAGTTTGACTAGCGGGAGGTCTATTCTGGGAGGGGAGCTGTTTTTT. Translated, it gives CASSLTSGRSILGGELFF.

V is TRBV4-1 and J is TRBJ2-1; 12 bases line up with TRBD2. The CDR3 runs to 21 residues. The germline gives CDR1 MGHRA, CDR2 YSYEKL. Losses at the gene ends were 2 bases for V and 0 bases for J; bases not matched to a gene: 14. The CDR3 DNA reads as TGCGCCAGCAGCCAACCTCCTACTAGCGGGGGGTCCGCACGCTCCTACAATGAGCAGTTCTTC. Its translation: CASSQPPTSGGSARSYNEQFF.

This clonotype was found a few times. This chain links TRBV6-5 with TRBJ2-6; D may be TRBD2 (6 bases). CDR1 MNHEY and CDR2 SVGAGI come from the germline V gene. V shed 2 bases and J shed 0 bases, with 8 bases lying between them. This CDR3 is 16 amino acids long. In DNA, the CDR3 is TGTGCCAGCAGTTACGGGGGGATCTCTGGGGCCAACGTCCTGACTTTC. Translation gives CASSYGGISGANVLTF.

This clonotype has only a few counts. The genes are TRBV3-1 and TRBJ2-1; D is possibly TRBD1 (6 bases). Trimming took 4 bases from V and 8 from J, leaving 12 bases between them. Germline V gives CDR1 LGHDT, CDR2 YNNKEL (reference sequence). The CDR3 runs to 13 residues. The CDR3 DNA follows: TGTGCCAGCAGCCTAAACAGGGCTGATGAGCAGTTCTTC. This codes for CASSLNRADEQFF.

This clonotype was picked up a small number of times. The gene calls are TRBV7-2 and TRBJ2-1; D not resolved. The CDR3 covers 11 residues. V lost 7 bases, J lost 0 bases, and 1 base lay in between. Germline V gene lookup returns CDR1 SGHTA and CDR2 FQGNSA. The CDR3 nucleotides read TGTGCCAGCATCTCCTACAATGAGCAGTTCTTC. This translates into CASISYNEQFF.

This chain uses TRBV7-8 with TRBJ2-7; TRBD1 matches 10 bases. CDR3 length: 14 amino acids. With 7 bases clipped from V and 3 bases from J, the junction kept 6 bases outside the gene matches. Germline CDR1 and CDR2: SGHVS and FQNEAQ. The CDR3 loop reads CASNRDRGLYEQYF. In DNA form, the CDR3 reads TGTGCCAGCAACAGAGACAGGGGGCTCTACGAGCAGTACTTC.

The chain is built from TRBV18 and TRBJ2-3, with 10 bases matching TRBD1. Germline CDR1 and CDR2: KGHSH and LQKENI. The CDR3 covers 16 residues. V dropped 6 bases and J dropped 1; count of bases not matched to a gene: 7. In DNA, the CDR3 is TGTGCCAGCTCTTCAGGGACAGGGGCAGGCACAGATACGCAGTATTTT. Its translation is CASSSGTGAGTDTQYF.